The entry below describes one TCR beta chain. Its matching antigen is unknown. PCR primers comprised 60 Vbeta and 13 Jbeta primers. Original methodology: Later, some 79 million unique TCR beta chains were counted in an analysis, and about 10 million of them were shared. TCRdb's copy holds only in-frame clones and misses some; the assay was immunoSEQ multiplex PCR. That table gives V, J and clone size, and the DNA gave D and trimming. This table has around 140,000 clones, roughly 66% appearing once. The data were taken from a study of cytomegalovirus exposure and HLA in healthy donors. Study observations and caveats: Donor immune exposure was known only as CMV serostatus. Through in vitro validation, three CMV-associated chains were shown to be specific for CMV antigens.

Healthy donors of bone marrow made up the group. V was trimmed by 0 bases and J by 0 bases, leaving 13 bases between them. Germline CDR1 LGHNA, CDR2 YSLEER. The CDR3 has 17 amino acids. The receptor comes from a woman aged 60-75 years in good health and CMV-seronegative. Sample: PBMCs. This chain links TRBV4-3 with TRBJ2-3; no clear D gene. CDR3 region: CASSQDRVALSTDTQYF. CDR3 sequence (DNA): TGCGCCAGCAGCCAAGATCGAGTCGCGCTTAGCACAGATACGCAGTATTTT.